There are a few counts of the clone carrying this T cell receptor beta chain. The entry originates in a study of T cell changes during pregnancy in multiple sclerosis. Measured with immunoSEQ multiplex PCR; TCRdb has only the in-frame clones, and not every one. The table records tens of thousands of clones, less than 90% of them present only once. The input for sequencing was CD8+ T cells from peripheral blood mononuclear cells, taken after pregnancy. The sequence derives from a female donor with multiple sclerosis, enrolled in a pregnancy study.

CDR3 in amino acids: CASSVDGSQYNEQFF. The CDR3 nucleotides read TGTGCCAGCAGCGTAGACGGTTCACAGTACAATGAGCAGTTCTTC. This chain connects TRBV9 to TRBJ2-1, with no clear D. V was shortened by 0 bases and J by 4 bases, with 11 bases between the two germline ends. CDR3 length: 15 residues. Germline V gives CDR1 SGDLS, CDR2 YYNGEE.